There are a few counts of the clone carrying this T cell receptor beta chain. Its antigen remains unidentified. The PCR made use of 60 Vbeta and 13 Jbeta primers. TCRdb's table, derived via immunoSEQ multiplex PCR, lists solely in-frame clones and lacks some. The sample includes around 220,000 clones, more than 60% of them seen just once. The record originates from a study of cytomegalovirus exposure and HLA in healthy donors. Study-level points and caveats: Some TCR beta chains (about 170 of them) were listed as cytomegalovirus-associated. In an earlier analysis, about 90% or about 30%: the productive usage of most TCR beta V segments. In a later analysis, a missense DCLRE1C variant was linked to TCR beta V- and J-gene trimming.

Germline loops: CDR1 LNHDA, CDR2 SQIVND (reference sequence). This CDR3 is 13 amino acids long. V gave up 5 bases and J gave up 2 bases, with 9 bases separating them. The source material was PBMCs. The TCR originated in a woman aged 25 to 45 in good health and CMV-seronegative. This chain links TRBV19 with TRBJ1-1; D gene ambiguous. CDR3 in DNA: TGTGCCAGTAGTCAATCGGGAAACACTGAAGCTTTCTTT. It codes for CASSQSGNTEAFF.